Listed below are T cell receptor beta chains from one sample, sequenced in a study of blood T cells in healthy people across ages. TCRdb redid the calling of the 5' RACE reads with MiXCR, one entry per CDR3 protein. The sample holds 1,300,000 or so distinct CDR3 sequences, approximately 59% seen once. Sequences were obtained from blood. The receptors derive from a man aged 18 to 30 in good health. The CDR3 runs from the conserved cysteine through the conserved F or W. Each record gives: CDR3 DNA, CDR3 protein, D gene, J gene, clone size, V gene. The D gene is left open where the match is weak. Clone sizes are given selectively: once, few, many, or a class where the clone is expanded.

TGCAGCGTTGGGTTGAGGCTAGCGGAAGACAATGAGCAGTTCTTC	CSVGLRLAEDNEQFF	TRBD2	TRBJ2-1	NA	TRBV29-1
TGTGCCAGCAGCAACGGGGACAGGGCCTACGAGCAGTACTTC	CASSNGDRAYEQYF	TRBD1	TRBJ2-7	NA	TRBV27
TGTGCCAGCAGCCGGGACAGACGGGGAGAGCAGTACTTC	CASSRDRRGEQYF	TRBD1	TRBJ2-7	NA	TRBV3-1
TGTGCCAGCAGTTACTCTCAGGGGGTTGGGCAGTTCTTC	CASSYSQGVGQFF	TRBD1	TRBJ2-1	once	TRBV6-5
TGCGCCAGCAGCCAAATGAACAGGGAGCTCAAAAACATTCAGTACTTC	CASSQMNRELKNIQYF	NA	TRBJ2-4	NA	TRBV4-3
TGTGCCAGCAGCAAGGGACTAGGGTTTAATGAGCAGTTCTTC	CASSKGLGFNEQFF	TRBD2	TRBJ2-1	NA	TRBV7-9
TGTGCCAGCAGCCAAAGGTCGCGGTTGAGCTCCTACAATGAGCAGTACTTC	CASSQRSRLSSYNEQYF	NA	TRBJ2-7	NA	TRBV11-2
TGTGCCAGCAGTTTAGGTTCACCCCTTGGGCTAGCGGGGGGTCGTGAGAATGAGCAGTTCTTC	CASSLGSPLGLAGGRENEQFF	TRBD2	TRBJ2-1	NA	TRBV12-3/TRBV12-4
TGTGCCAGCACAGGGCATACGTTCTATGGCTACACCTTC	CASTGHTFYGYTF	NA	TRBJ1-2	once	TRBV11-2
TGTGCCAGCAGCTTGGAGCCAGAAAGTCTCTATGGCTACACCTTC	CASSLEPESLYGYTF	NA	TRBJ1-2	few	TRBV5-4
TGTGCCAGCAGTTACGAGTCGCCCCTAACAGTGGGAGCTTTCTTT	CASSYESPLTVGAFF	NA	TRBJ1-1	once	TRBV6-5
TGTGCCAGCAGCCGAGAAGATCTCCGGGACAGAGGCTACGAGCAGTACTTC	CASSREDLRDRGYEQYF	TRBD1	TRBJ2-7	NA	TRBV14
TGCGCCAGCAGCTTAATGATGGGTGGCTCCTACGAGCAGTACTTC	CASSLMMGGSYEQYF	NA	TRBJ2-7	NA	TRBV5-1
TGCGCCAGCAGCCCTCTTGGGACAGGGGTCGGGGCCAACGTCCTGACTTTC	CASSPLGTGVGANVLTF	TRBD1	TRBJ2-6	NA	TRBV4-3
TGCAGTGCTAACTATCAGAGGACCTACGAGCAGTACTTC	CSANYQRTYEQYF	NA	TRBJ2-7	NA	TRBV20-1
TGTGCTAGTGGTTTGGGACAGGGAAACGAGCAGTACTTC	CASGLGQGNEQYF	TRBD1	TRBJ2-7	NA	TRBV12-5
TGCGCCAGCAGCTCCGAAGGGTTCCCAGATACGCAGTATTTT	CASSSEGFPDTQYF	NA	TRBJ2-3	few	TRBV5-1
TGCAGCGCCGACCTCGACTCCCAAGGGACCCAGTACTTC	CSADLDSQGTQYF	NA	TRBJ2-5	NA	TRBV29-1
TGCAGCGTTGCAATGAGGACAGGGAACACTGAAGCTTTCTTT	CSVAMRTGNTEAFF	TRBD1	TRBJ1-1	NA	TRBV29-1
TGTGCCAGCAGTGGGGACATAACCTCAACCGATGAGCAGTTCTTC	CASSGDITSTDEQFF	NA	TRBJ2-1	NA	TRBV28
TGCAGCCCAACGGGACTAGCGACAGTACAAGAGACCCAGTACTTC	CSPTGLATVQETQYF	TRBD2	TRBJ2-5	NA	TRBV20-1
TGTGCCAGCGCGGGGATCGCCCCCCGAATAGACATCCAGGGGGCGGAGAATGAGCAGTACTTC	CASAGIAPRIDIQGAENEQYF	TRBD1	TRBJ2-5	NA	TRBV27
TGTGCCAGCAGCTTAGGAGGCGTAGGGGCCCCCTACGAGCAGTACTTC	CASSLGGVGAPYEQYF	NA	TRBJ2-7	NA	TRBV11-1
TGTGCCAGCAGCCCATATATAGATACGCAGTATTTT	CASSPYIDTQYF	NA	TRBJ2-3	few	TRBV7-2
TGTGCCAGCAACGAGTTACAGGGATACACTGAAGCTTTCTTT	CASNELQGYTEAFF	NA	TRBJ1-1	NA	TRBV6-6
TGTGCCACCAGCCCCGGGACTACGACCACAGATACGCAGTATTTT	CATSPGTTTTDTQYF	TRBD2	TRBJ2-3	NA	TRBV10-3
TGTGCCATCAGTGAGAAGGTAGCGGGGGCGCGGGGGAATGAGCAGTACTTC	CAISEKVAGARGNEQYF	TRBD2	TRBJ2-5	NA	TRBV10-3
TGTGCCAGCAGCCTATTGGTCACGGGAGGCAATGAGCAGTTCTTC	CASSLLVTGGNEQFF	TRBD2	TRBJ2-1	NA	TRBV27
TGTGCCAGCAGTAGGATAGGCTGGATGGGAACAGATACGCAGTATTTT	CASSRIGWMGTDTQYF	NA	TRBJ2-3	NA	TRBV25-1
TGTGCCGGCGCCAGGACAGGGTCAAACGCGCAGTATTTT	CAGARTGSNAQYF	TRBD1	TRBJ2-3	NA	TRBV6-2/TRBV6-3
TGTGCCAGCAGCCCCGGACTAGCGGGGGGGCCTGGGGATGAGCAGTTCTTC	CASSPGLAGGPGDEQFF	TRBD2	TRBJ2-1	NA	TRBV4-2
TGTGCCAGCAGCCAAGATTATAGGGATGGGACCGGGGAGCTGTTTTTT	CASSQDYRDGTGELFF	NA	TRBJ2-2	NA	TRBV4-2
TGCAGCGTTGATCCAGCAGGGTTGGGCACAGATACGCAGTATTTT	CSVDPAGLGTDTQYF	NA	TRBJ2-3	NA	TRBV29-1
TGTGCCAGCAGTTACCCTATGGCGGGAAGCTCCTACAATGAGCAGTTCTTC	CASSYPMAGSSYNEQFF	NA	TRBJ2-1	NA	TRBV6-5
TGTGCCAGCAGCTTGGGGACGGGACAGTTAAGGGAGCTGTTTTTT	CASSLGTGQLRELFF	TRBD1	TRBJ2-2	NA	TRBV7-6
TGTGCCAGCAGCTTGGACAGGGGGACCGGGGGCTACACCTTC	CASSLDRGTGGYTF	TRBD1	TRBJ1-2	few	TRBV7-9
TGCGCCAGCAGCCAAGGCTTTAGCGGGAGCACAGATACGCAGTATTTT	CASSQGFSGSTDTQYF	TRBD2	TRBJ2-3	once	TRBV4-1
TGTGCCAGCAGCTCCAATCCCGGGAGCTACAATGAGCAGTTCTTC	CASSSNPGSYNEQFF	NA	TRBJ2-1	NA	TRBV7-2
TGTGCCAGCAGTCTCCCGGGGGGCCCGGTACCCAATGAGCAGTTCTTC	CASSLPGGPVPNEQFF	NA	TRBJ2-1	NA	TRBV12-3/TRBV12-4
TGTGCCAGCAGCTTAGGGGGGACAGGACAAATCTATGGCTACACCTTC	CASSLGGTGQIYGYTF	TRBD1	TRBJ1-2	NA	TRBV7-2
TGTGCCAGCAGCTTCGATTACAGGGACGGCTACACCTTC	CASSFDYRDGYTF	NA	TRBJ1-2	NA	TRBV5-5
TGTGCCAGCAGCTTGCGGGGTCAGGAAAAACTGTTTTTT	CASSLRGQEKLFF	NA	TRBJ1-4	NA	TRBV6-6
TGCAGTGCTAGTACCCTGTCCTACAATGAGCAGTTCTTC	CSASTLSYNEQFF	NA	TRBJ2-1	few	TRBV20-1
TGTGCCAGCAGCTTAGAGCGGGAGGCTCCCGAGCAGTACTTC	CASSLEREAPEQYF	TRBD2	TRBJ2-7	NA	TRBV7-6
TGTGCCAGCAGCGGTACAGGGTGGCGGGGCAATGAGCAGTTCTTC	CASSGTGWRGNEQFF	NA	TRBJ2-1	NA	TRBV7-8
TGCGCCAGCAGCCAAGGCTTAATCGGGACCGGGGAGCTGTTTTTT	CASSQGLIGTGELFF	NA	TRBJ2-2	NA	TRBV4-3
TGCAGCGCTGCCGGAGGTACAGAATTCTACGAGCAGTACTTC	CSAAGGTEFYEQYF	NA	TRBJ2-7	NA	TRBV29-1
TGTGCCAGCAGCCAAGATAGTCGGACGTCGGGAGAAGCTTTCTTT	CASSQDSRTSGEAFF	NA	TRBJ1-1	NA	TRBV3-1
TGTGCCAGCAGCTTAGTATCGGCCAGGGATGAAAAACTGTTTTTT	CASSLVSARDEKLFF	NA	TRBJ1-4	NA	TRBV7-2
TGTGCCAGCAGACTGTCAGCGGATACTAGCACAGATACGCAGTATTTT	CASRLSADTSTDTQYF	NA	TRBJ2-3	NA	TRBV12-3/TRBV12-4
TGTGCCAGCTCACCTCAGGAAGCCGGGACGTTCTCCTACGAGCAGTACTTC	CASSPQEAGTFSYEQYF	NA	TRBJ2-7	NA	TRBV18
TGTGCCAGCAGGGCAACTCTAGCGGGAACGATCGAGCAGTACTTC	CASRATLAGTIEQYF	TRBD2	TRBJ2-7	NA	TRBV2
TGTGCCAGCAGCCAAGGAACCAACGCTGGAAACACCATATATTTT	CASSQGTNAGNTIYF	NA	TRBJ1-3	NA	TRBV3-1
TGTGCCAGCAGCGACCCTCGGACACAGAATGAAAAACTGTTTTTT	CASSDPRTQNEKLFF	NA	TRBJ1-4	NA	TRBV7-9
TGTGCCAGCAGCTTGGAGTTCAACGAGCAGTACTTC	CASSLEFNEQYF	NA	TRBJ2-7	NA	TRBV7-6
TGCAGTGCTAACCAGGGCAATCAGCCCCAGCATTTT	CSANQGNQPQHF	NA	TRBJ1-5	NA	TRBV20-1
TGCGCCAGCAGCGGAGACAGTAACTACGAGCAGTACTTC	CASSGDSNYEQYF	NA	TRBJ2-7	NA	TRBV4-1
TGTGCCGGCAGCTTGTCGATAGCGGGAGAGCAGTTCTTC	CAGSLSIAGEQFF	TRBD2	TRBJ2-1	NA	TRBV5-5
TGTGCCAGCAGCCAGGTGGTTGAAGATACGCAGTATTTT	CASSQVVEDTQYF	NA	TRBJ2-3	few	TRBV3-1
TGTGCCAGCAGCGGTTTGACAGGGGGCGAGCAGTACTTC	CASSGLTGGEQYF	TRBD1	TRBJ2-7	few	TRBV9